The T cell receptor beta chain under discussion was sequenced for a study of cytomegalovirus exposure and HLA in healthy donors. Study details: When fewer than 500 donors were genotyped, around 77% of them were found to fall in the Caucasian-associated ancestry cluster.

Researchers ran the PCR with 60 Vbeta and 13 Jbeta primers. Profiled with immunoSEQ multiplex PCR; TCRdb holds only in-frame clones, not every one. The table has some 190,000 clones, around 81% seen once. Note on this clone: What it binds is unknown.

Findings of the study overall: Excluded were some V segments that proved indistinguishable, including TRBV6-2 and TRBV6-3. What was likely a sequencing artifact was a cluster of highly shared sequence variants. The study labeled 150 to 200 TCR beta chains cytomegalovirus-associated.

The germline gives CDR1 GTSNPN, CDR2 SVGIG (reference sequence). This CDR3 has 11 residues. The V end was cut by 5 bases, the J end by 6 bases, with 8 bases between. The receptor comes from a man between 18 and 35 years old in good health and CMV-seronegative. The sequencing input was PBMCs. The chain is built from TRBV30 and TRBJ2-1; D call uncertain. CDR3: CAWGSSNEQFF. The CDR3 DNA follows: TGTGCCTGGGGTTCGAGCAATGAGCAGTTCTTC.